The present T cell receptor beta chain was sequenced within a study of post-analysis software for immune sequencing data. Study outcomes and limitations: When the samples were clustered directly with F measure, those that had been prepared in the same batch showed strong co-clustering.

Turning to this clonotype: Its antigen is unidentified.

Researchers reported that TCR beta cDNA libraries carried unique molecular identifiers. TCRdb redid the calling of the PCR reads with MiXCR, one entry per CDR3 protein. The sample carries a few hundred thousand distinct CDR3 sequences, approximately 31% recorded once. The sequencing input was blood. The TCR sequence derives from a girl younger than 18 with multiple sclerosis.

CDR3 amino acids: CASSQDPMGADTQYF. CDR3 in DNA: TGCGCCAGCAGCCAAGACCCCATGGGAGCGGATACGCAGTATTTT. This rearrangement joins TRBV4-3 to TRBJ2-3; D may be TRBD2 (5 bases). The CDR3 has 15 amino acids. Trimming took off 0 bases at V and 6 bases at J, with 13 bases between the two ends. Germline V gives CDR1 LGHNA, CDR2 YSLEER.